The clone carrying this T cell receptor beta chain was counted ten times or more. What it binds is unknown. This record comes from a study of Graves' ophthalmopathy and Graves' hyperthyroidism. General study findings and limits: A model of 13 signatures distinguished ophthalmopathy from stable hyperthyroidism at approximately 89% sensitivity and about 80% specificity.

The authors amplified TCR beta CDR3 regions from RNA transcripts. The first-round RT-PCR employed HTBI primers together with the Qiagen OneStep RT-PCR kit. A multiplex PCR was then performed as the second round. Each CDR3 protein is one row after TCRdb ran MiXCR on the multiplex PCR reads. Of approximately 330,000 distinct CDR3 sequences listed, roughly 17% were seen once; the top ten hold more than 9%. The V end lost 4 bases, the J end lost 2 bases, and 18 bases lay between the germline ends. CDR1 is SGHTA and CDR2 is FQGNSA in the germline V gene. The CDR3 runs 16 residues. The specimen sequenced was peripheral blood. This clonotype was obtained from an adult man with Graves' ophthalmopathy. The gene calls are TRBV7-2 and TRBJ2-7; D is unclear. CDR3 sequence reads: CASSSINLADAYEQYF. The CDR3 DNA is TGTGCCAGCAGCTCCATAAACCTTGCGGATGCCTACGAGCAGTACTTC.